This T cell receptor (beta chain) appears in the sequencing data of a study of T-cell memory formation after mild COVID-19. Study overall: Most TCR clusters belonged to a single donor.

The germline V gene has CDR1 SQVTM and CDR2 ANQGSEA. This CDR3 region has 12 residues. The V and J ends lost 2 bases and 2 bases respectively, with 6 bases between them. Barcoded TCR alpha and TCR beta cDNA libraries with UMIs came from 5'RACE using constant-segment primers. TCRdb used MiXCR to reprocess the 5' RACE reads, holding one entry per CDR3 protein. The table records hundreds of thousands of distinct CDR3 sequences, approximately 18% of them present only once. This clonotype was detected a few times. The rearrangement links TRBV29-1 to TRBJ2-5, with unresolved D. This receptor was identified in an adult woman who had mild COVID-19 (a few samples of this study predate the infection). Cell type and time point are not known. Specimen: PBMCs or a T cell subset sorted from them (not recorded which). The CDR3 region is CSVEYSQETQYF. CDR3 coding DNA: TGCAGCGTTGAATATTCACAAGAGACCCAGTACTTC.